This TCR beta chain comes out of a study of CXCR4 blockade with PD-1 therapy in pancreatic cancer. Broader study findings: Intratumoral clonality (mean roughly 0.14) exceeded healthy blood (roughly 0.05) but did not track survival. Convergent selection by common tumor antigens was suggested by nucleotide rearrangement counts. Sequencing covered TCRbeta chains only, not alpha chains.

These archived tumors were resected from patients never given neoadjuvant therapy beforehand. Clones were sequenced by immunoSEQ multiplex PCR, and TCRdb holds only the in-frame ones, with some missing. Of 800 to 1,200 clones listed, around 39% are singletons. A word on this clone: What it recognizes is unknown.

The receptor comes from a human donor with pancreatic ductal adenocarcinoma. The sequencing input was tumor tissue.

Written as DNA, the CDR3 is TGTGCCAGCTCACCAAGTAAGGGGGACGAGCAGTACTTC. This codes for CASSPSKGDEQYF. The chain recombines TRBV18 with TRBJ2-7, with D possibly TRBD1 on 6 matching bases. The germline V and J ends were trimmed by 2 bases and 5 bases, with 10 bases remaining between them. CDR1 and CDR2 (germline): KGHSH, LQKENI. The CDR3 consists of 13 residues.